This T cell receptor (beta chain) derives from a study of technical replicates of blood from a few donors. TCRdb's copy holds only in-frame clones and misses some; the assay was immunoSEQ multiplex PCR. The sample has tens of thousands of clones; around 93% are singletons. The length of the CDR3 is 14 residues. The germline CDR1 and CDR2 sequences are MNHNY and SVGAGI (reference sequence). V gave up 1 base and J gave up 7 bases, with 14 bases separating them. The TCR sequence derives from a human donor in good health. The chain combines TRBV6-6 with TRBJ2-7; D uncertain. The sequenced sample consisted of T cells isolated from PBMCs. CDR3 nucleotide sequence: TGTGCCAGCAGTTACTTTCTAGATGCTCAAGAGCAGTACTTC. As protein: CASSYFLDAQEQYF.